The 11 T cell receptor beta chains given below trace back to one sample, sequenced in a study of T cells in localized non-small cell lung cancer. TCRdb's table, derived via immunoSEQ multiplex PCR, lists solely in-frame clones and lacks some. The data show over 25,000 clones, roughly 87% seen once. Specimen: peripheral blood, collected before any cancer treatment. The source of these receptors is a male donor at least 60 years old with stage I lung adenocarcinoma.

In nucleotides, the CDR3 is TGCGCCAGCAGTTTTAGCACAGATACGCAGTATTTT. This codes for CASSFSTDTQYF. The J gene is TRBJ2-3, the V gene TRBV5-1; no reliable D call. V gave up 5 bases and J gave up 0 bases, with 4 bases separating them. The CDR3 has 12 residues. Germline CDR1 and CDR2: SGHRS and YFSETQ.

The chain has TRBV27 and TRBJ2-3, with TRBD2 matching over 9 bases. Germline V gene lookup returns CDR1 MNHEY and CDR2 SMNVEV (reference sequence). The CDR3 runs 15 residues. The V gene end was trimmed by 6 bases and the J gene end by 8 bases; junction bases not matched to a gene: 12. Here the CDR3 DNA reads TGTGCCAGCAGCCCTTCGAGCGGGGGGCGTGGTACGCAGTATTTT. It is translated as CASSPSSGGRGTQYF.

J is TRBJ2-5 and V is TRBV5-1; 11 bases fit TRBD1. The CDR3 runs 16 residues. The trim removed 0 bases at V and 5 bases at J, leaving 6 bases unmatched. Germline V lookup: CDR1 SGHRS, CDR2 YFSETQ. In DNA form, the CDR3 reads TGCGCCAGCAGCTTGGACCTGGGACAGGGGGGGGAGACCCAGTACTTC. It is translated as CASSLDLGQGGETQYF.

This clone has only a few counts. The chain links TRBV5-6 to TRBJ2-1, with no clear D. Trimming cost V 0 bases and J 10 bases, with 8 bases left between them. This CDR3 is 12 amino acids long. Germline V gives CDR1 SGHDT, CDR2 YYEEEE. This CDR3 reads CASSLAAREQFF. In nucleotides, the CDR3 is TGTGCCAGCAGCTTGGCCGCCAGAGAGCAGTTCTTC.

This chain joins TRBV28 and TRBJ1-1; D gene ambiguous. In germline, CDR1 is MDHEN, CDR2 SYDVKM. The CDR3 covers 14 residues. The V and J ends lost 3 bases and 1 base respectively, with 9 bases between them. CDR3 bases: TGTGCCAGCAGTTTGTGGTCCCCGAACACTGAAGCTTTCTTT. Translated, it gives CASSLWSPNTEAFF.

The chain joins TRBV10-3 to TRBJ1-5; 7 bases are a match to TRBD1. Germline CDR1 reads ENHRY; CDR2 reads SYGVKD. The CDR3 length is 14 residues. Unmatched junction bases numbered 7, after V lost 4 bases and J lost 7 bases. The DNA of the CDR3 is TGTGCCATCAGTGGACAGGGAGGAGGACAGCCCCAGCATTTT. Protein sequence: CAISGQGGGQPQHF.

In this sample, this clone turned up once. V gene TRBV28 combines with J gene TRBJ2-2; D call uncertain. Germline V gives CDR1 MDHEN, CDR2 SYDVKM. V was trimmed by 7 bases and J by 1 base, leaving 4 bases between them. The CDR3 is 12 amino acids. The CDR3 reads CASNQNTGELFF. The CDR3 nucleotides are TGTGCCAGCAACCAGAACACCGGGGAGCTGTTTTTT.

This sequence joins TRBV2 and TRBJ2-1, with 15 bases aligning to TRBD2. From germline, CDR1 is SNHLY and CDR2 FYNNEI. The CDR3 runs to 16 residues. The junction had 6 bases not matched to a gene; V was cut back by 6 bases and J by 6 bases. CDR3 sequence: CASRAGLAGGVNEQFF. The CDR3 nucleotides are TGTGCCAGCAGAGCGGGACTAGCGGGGGGTGTCAATGAGCAGTTCTTC.

The genes are TRBV19 and TRBJ1-1; D is unresolved. The V end lost 9 bases, the J end lost 5 bases, and 16 bases lay between the germline ends. The CDR3 length is 13 residues. Germline CDR1 LNHDA, CDR2 SQIVND (reference sequence). CDR3 sequence reads: CASSPGIITEAFF. As DNA, the CDR3 is TGTGCCAGCTCCCCGGGGATCATTACTGAAGCTTTCTTT.

This chain uses TRBV6-5 with TRBJ1-2, with TRBD1 identical over 8 bases. The CDR3 totals 15 residues. Germline CDR1 and CDR2: MNHEY and SVGAGI. V lost 7 bases to trimming and J lost 2 bases; unmatched junction nucleotides: 9. The CDR3 is CASTPTGEYNYGYTF. The CDR3 DNA follows: TGTGCCAGCACCCCGACAGGGGAGTACAACTATGGCTACACCTTC.

This clone was picked up one time. The V and J genes are TRBV11-2 and TRBJ2-5; maybe TRBD2 (5 bases). The germline gives CDR1 SGHAT, CDR2 FQNNGV. The CDR3 totals 14 residues. Deletions cut 1 base from V and 4 bases from J, with 10 bases between. The CDR3 nucleotides are TGTGCCAGCAGCTTAGTGGGCGGGTCAGAGACCCAGTACTTC. Its protein is CASSLVGGSETQYF.